The present T cell receptor beta chain was sequenced within a study of cytomegalovirus exposure and HLA in healthy donors. Clones were read by immunoSEQ multiplex PCR, and TCRdb kept only the in-frame ones, dropping some. In the table there are a few hundred thousand clones, around nine tenths of which are singletons. CDR3 length: 14 amino acids. Germline lookup yields CDR1 MNHNY and CDR2 SVGAGI (reference sequence). The V and J ends lost 6 bases and 1 base respectively, with 11 bases between them. Sequenced: PBMCs. The receptor was derived from a woman aged 18-29 years in good health and CMV-seronegative. V and J are TRBV6-6 and TRBJ2-3; tentatively, D is TRBD1 (6 bases). For the CDR3, the DNA is TGTGCCAGCAGCAAAAGACAGGGCACAGATACGCAGTATTTT. Residues: CASSKRQGTDTQYF.